Listed below are T cell receptor beta chains from one sample, sequenced in a study of T cell responses to AZD1222 COVID-19 vaccine. Assay: immunoSEQ multiplex PCR; the TCRdb copy retains only in-frame clones and omits some. The sample contains some 280,000 clones, 90% to 95% of which appear only once. Sequencing was performed on peripheral blood, taken 28 days after the second AZD1222 dose. The receptors shown here come from an adult who received the AZD1222 COVID-19 vaccine. The CDR3 runs from the conserved cysteine through the conserved F or W. Fields, in order: CDR3 DNA, CDR3 protein, clone size, D gene, J gene, V gene. A D gene is named only where the DNA matches it firmly. Clone size is shown for a subset of rows, as once, few, many or a class of expanded clone.

TGTGCCAGCAGCGTAGAAGGTAGCTTCTACAATGAGCAGTTCTTC CASSVEGSFYNEQFF NA NA TRBJ2-1 TRBV9
TGTGCCAGCAGTCCCGTCAGGGGGCTCACTCAGCCCCAGCATTTT CASSPVRGLTQPQHF NA TRBD1 TRBJ1-5 TRBV6-5
TGTGCCACCCAGGGGGACACCAAAATCTACGAGCAGTACTTC CATQGDTKIYEQYF NA TRBD1 TRBJ2-7 TRBV10-3
TGCAGCGTTGAAGGTCGGCAGGGTGCCTCGCTAGATACGCAGTATTTT CSVEGRQGASLDTQYF NA NA TRBJ2-3 TRBV29-1
TGTGCCAGCAGCTTACCGCATGTACGCTACGAGCAGTACTTC CASSLPHVRYEQYF NA NA TRBJ2-7 TRBV7-2
TGTGCCACCAGCAAGAGGAGGGATACGCAGTATTTT CATSKRRDTQYF NA NA TRBJ2-3 TRBV15
TGCGCCAGCAGCTTGGACACCTCTGGAAACACCATATATTTT CASSLDTSGNTIYF NA NA TRBJ1-3 TRBV5-1
TGTGCCAGCAGAGGACAGACGAGCTCCTACGAGCAGTACTTC CASRGQTSSYEQYF once NA TRBJ2-7 TRBV6-5
TGCGCCAGCAGCCTCGGGGAGGCTGCTCAGCCCCAGCATTTT CASSLGEAAQPQHF once NA TRBJ1-5 TRBV5-1
TGCGCCAGCAGCTTAGGGACAGGGTTAGATGAGCAGTTCTTC CASSLGTGLDEQFF NA TRBD1 TRBJ2-1 TRBV5-1
TGTGCCAGCAGCAAAAGCCTCCTTACCCTGGGGGGCTACACCTTC CASSKSLLTLGGYTF NA NA TRBJ1-2 TRBV21-1
TGTGCCAGCAGCCTCGCCAGGGGAGCTAACTATGGCTACACCTTC CASSLARGANYGYTF NA NA TRBJ1-2 TRBV3-1/TRBV3-2
TGTGCCAGCAGTTGGGGGGATTCACCCCTCCACTTT CASSWGDSPLHF NA NA TRBJ1-6 TRBV7-2
TGTGCCAGCAGTCTATTACGACAGGGGGCTCGGGAGCAGTACTTC CASSLLRQGAREQYF NA TRBD1 TRBJ2-7 TRBV6-2/TRBV6-3
TGTGCTAGTGGTCTGGTGGAGGGCATACGGAATGAGCAGTTCTTC CASGLVEGIRNEQFF NA NA TRBJ2-1 TRBV12-5
TGTGCCAGCAGCGCTCTAGGTGAAGGCAGGGCTGAAGCTTTCTTT CASSALGEGRAEAFF NA NA TRBJ1-1 TRBV28
TGCGCCAGCAGCATAACTAGCGGGAGTTACGAGCAGTACTTC CASSITSGSYEQYF NA TRBD2 TRBJ2-7 TRBV5-1
TGTGCCAGCAGTGAAGCAAGGGGAGCTTACTCAGCTTTCTTT CASSEARGAYSAFF NA NA TRBJ1-1 TRBV6-1
TGTGCCAGCAGCGTAGGGAGCTCCTACGAGCAGTACTTC CASSVGSSYEQYF few NA TRBJ2-7 TRBV9
TGTGCCAGCAGCCCCCGGGACAGGGGGCGGGATGAGCAGTTCTTC CASSPRDRGRDEQFF once TRBD1 TRBJ2-1 TRBV2
TGTGCCAGCAGCTTAGGACAGGGCCACACCGGGGAGCTGTTTTTT CASSLGQGHTGELFF NA TRBD1 TRBJ2-2 TRBV7-6
TGTGCCAGCAGCTGGGGGACAGTATCCTACGAGCAGTACTTC CASSWGTVSYEQYF NA TRBD1 TRBJ2-7 TRBV5-4
TGTGCCAGCAGCTCCACCGGGACAGGGGTTTTGGGTGAGCAGTTCTTC CASSSTGTGVLGEQFF NA TRBD1 TRBJ2-1 TRBV9
TGTGCCAGCGGGACAGGGGAGACAGGCTACACCTTC CASGTGETGYTF NA TRBD1 TRBJ1-2 TRBV7-2
TGTGCCAGCAGCCTAAGCGCAGATACGCAGTATTTT CASSLSADTQYF NA NA TRBJ2-3 TRBV7-9
TGCGCCAGCAACCTAGGGAGCCCGGTAGATTCACCCCTCCACTTT CASNLGSPVDSPLHF NA NA TRBJ1-6 TRBV5-1
TGTGCCAGCAGCTTCCAGGGGAGGAGAAATCAGCCCCAGCATTTT CASSFQGRRNQPQHF NA NA TRBJ1-5 TRBV5-6
TGTGCCAGCAGTTACGGGCCCCCGGGACACAACTATGGCTACACCTTC CASSYGPPGHNYGYTF NA NA TRBJ1-2 TRBV6-5
TGTGCCAGCAGCTCGGCGCCGGACGGGGGTCACTTC CASSSAPDGGHF NA NA TRBJ2-7 TRBV7-9
TGTGCCAGCTCACCGATTCAGCCCTTGGAGGGGGAGCAGTACTTC CASSPIQPLEGEQYF NA NA TRBJ2-7 TRBV18
TGCAGTGCTAGTCCGGCAGAGGTAAGGATCACTGAAGCTTTCTTT CSASPAEVRITEAFF NA NA TRBJ1-1 TRBV20-1
TGTGCCAGCAGGCCAGGGGTGGGAAACACCATATATTTT CASRPGVGNTIYF NA NA TRBJ1-3 TRBV6-5
TGTGCCAGCAGAACGGAGAATCAGCCCCAGCATTTT CASRTENQPQHF NA NA TRBJ1-5 TRBV28
TGTGCCAGCAGCTTAGCAGGGGGAAAGACCTACGAGCAGTACTTC CASSLAGGKTYEQYF once TRBD1 TRBJ2-7 TRBV13
TGCGCCAGCAGCTCAACCCCGGCGGACAGGGACCTCGGGAAACTGTTTTTT CASSSTPADRDLGKLFF once TRBD1 TRBJ1-4 TRBV5-1
TGCGCCAGCAGTGAAAGCGACCTGTATAGCAATCAGCCCCAGCATTTT CASSESDLYSNQPQHF NA NA TRBJ1-5 TRBV10-2
TGTGCCAGCAGCCAGCGGCAAGAGTACGAGCAGTACTTC CASSQRQEYEQYF NA NA TRBJ2-7 TRBV7-9
TGTGCCAGCAGTCTAGCGCGGAGAAGCTCCTATAATTCACCCCTCCACTTT CASSLARRSSYNSPLHF NA NA TRBJ1-6 TRBV28
TGTGCCAGCAGTCGTAGGGGGGCCTCTTACAATGAGCAGTTCTTC CASSRRGASYNEQFF few NA TRBJ2-1 TRBV28
TGTGCCACCCCAGGCAGGACCGCCGGGGAGCTGTTTTTT CATPGRTAGELFF once NA TRBJ2-2 TRBV28
TGTGCCACCAGCAGAGATCGTAGTTATGGCTACACCTTC CATSRDRSYGYTF NA NA TRBJ1-2 TRBV15
TGTGCCAGTAGTATGGACAGAGACACTGAAGCTTTCTTT CASSMDRDTEAFF NA NA TRBJ1-1 TRBV19
TGTGCCAGCAGCCCAGGAGGGGACACCATATATTTT CASSPGGDTIYF NA NA TRBJ1-3 TRBV9
TGTGCCAGCAGTTACTCGAGGGGGACGGCTTTCTTT CASSYSRGTAFF NA NA TRBJ1-1 TRBV6-5
TGTGCCAGCAGCTTGAATAGCTTCAACGAGCAGTACTTC CASSLNSFNEQYF NA NA TRBJ2-7 TRBV11-3
TGTGCCAGCAGTGTCCTACATGGTCCGGGAGGGGTAGGCGAGCAGTACTTC CASSVLHGPGGVGEQYF NA TRBD2 TRBJ2-7 TRBV6-4
TGTGCCAGCAGTTTACGAGTTAACACCGGGGAGCTGTTTTTT CASSLRVNTGELFF NA NA TRBJ2-2 TRBV28
TGTGCCAGCAGCCAAGATCTCTGGACTAGTACCTACGAGCAGTACTTC CASSQDLWTSTYEQYF NA TRBD2 TRBJ2-7 TRBV4-2
TGTGCCAGCAGCCCCCCGGAGGTCTCTGGCTACACCTTC CASSPPEVSGYTF NA NA TRBJ1-2 TRBV28
TGTGCCAGCAGCCAAGTGGGTACGCAGTATTTT CASSQVGTQYF NA NA TRBJ2-3 TRBV3-1/TRBV3-2
TGCAGCCGTGGGAACACTGAAGCTTTCTTT CSRGNTEAFF once NA TRBJ1-1 TRBV20-1